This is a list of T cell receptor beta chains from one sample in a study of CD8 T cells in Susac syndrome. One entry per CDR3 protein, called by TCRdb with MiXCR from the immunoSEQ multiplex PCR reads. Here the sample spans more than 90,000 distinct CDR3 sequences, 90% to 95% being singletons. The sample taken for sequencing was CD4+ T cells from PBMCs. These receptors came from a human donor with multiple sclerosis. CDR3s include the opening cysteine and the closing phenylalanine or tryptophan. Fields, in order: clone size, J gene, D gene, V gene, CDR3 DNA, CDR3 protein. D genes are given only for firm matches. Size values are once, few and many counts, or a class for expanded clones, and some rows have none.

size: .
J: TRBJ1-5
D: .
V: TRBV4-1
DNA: TGCGCCAGCAGCCAGGGACCGACGGGTAGCAATCAGCCCCAGCATTTT
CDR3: CASSQGPTGSNQPQHF

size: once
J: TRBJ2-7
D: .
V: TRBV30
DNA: TGTGCCTGGAGTAAGGGGCAGGCCGAGCAGTACTTC
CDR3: CAWSKGQAEQYF

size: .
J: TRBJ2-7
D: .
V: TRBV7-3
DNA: TGTGCCAGCAGCTTCCGGGACGGAACCTCCTACGAGCAGTACTTC
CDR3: CASSFRDGTSYEQYF

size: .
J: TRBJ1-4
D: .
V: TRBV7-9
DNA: TGTGCCAGCAGCGGTCGGTGGGGAAGAAGGGAGGAAAAACTGTTTTTT
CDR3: CASSGRWGRREEKLFF

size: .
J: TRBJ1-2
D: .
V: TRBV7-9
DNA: TGTGCCAGCAGCTTAGGCGGCAGCACAAACTATGGCTACACCTTC
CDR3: CASSLGGSTNYGYTF

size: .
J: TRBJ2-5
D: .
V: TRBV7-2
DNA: TGTGCCAGCAGCCCGGGGGGCAAATGGGAGACCCAGTACTTC
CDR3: CASSPGGKWETQYF

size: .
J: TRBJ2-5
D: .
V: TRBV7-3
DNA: TGTGCCAGCAGCCCTCGTGGCAGGGGCTTCCAAGAGACCCAGTACTTC
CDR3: CASSPRGRGFQETQYF

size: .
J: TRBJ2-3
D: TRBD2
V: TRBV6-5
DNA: TGTGCCAGCATGGCTCCCAGCGGGGGTGCAAATACGCAGTATTTT
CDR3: CASMAPSGGANTQYF

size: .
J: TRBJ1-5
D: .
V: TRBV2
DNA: TGTGCCAGCTCGTTGGGGCAACAGCCCCAGCATTTT
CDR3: CASSLGQQPQHF

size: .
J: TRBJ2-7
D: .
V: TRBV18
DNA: TGTGCCAGCTCAGCCCTCGGCGAGCAGTACTTC
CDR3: CASSALGEQYF

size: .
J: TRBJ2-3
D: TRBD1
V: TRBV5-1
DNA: TGCGCCAGCAGCCAAGGGGGCGGTACGCAGTATTTT
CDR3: CASSQGGGTQYF

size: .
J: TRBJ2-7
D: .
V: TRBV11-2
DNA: TGTGCCAGCAGCTTAGCCCATACGGCCGAGCAGTACTTC
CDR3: CASSLAHTAEQYF

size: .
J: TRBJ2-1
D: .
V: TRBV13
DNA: TGTGCCAGCAGCCACTGGGCCAGGCCCAGCAATGAGCAGTTCTTC
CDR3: CASSHWARPSNEQFF

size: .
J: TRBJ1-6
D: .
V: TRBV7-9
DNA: TGTGCCAGCAGCTCACAGGGTAATTCACCCCTCCACTTT
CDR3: CASSSQGNSPLHF

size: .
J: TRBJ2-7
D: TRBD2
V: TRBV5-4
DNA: TGTGCCAGCAGCCCGGGGGGAACCTACGAGCAGTACTTC
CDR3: CASSPGGTYEQYF